The clone carrying this T cell receptor beta chain has a single count. Its antigen remains unknown. CDR1 and CDR2 from the germline V gene are LNHNV and YYDKDF (reference sequence). This CDR3 spans 13 amino acids. Germline trimming cut 9 bases from V and 6 bases from J; bases unmatched to any gene: 8. The sample is drawn from a study of T cell responses to AZD1222 COVID-19 vaccine. Only in-frame clones appear in the TCRdb table, and some are missing; sequencing was by immunoSEQ multiplex PCR. Found here are approximately 8,000 clones, around 89% of them singletons; the top ten hold under 8%. General observations from the study: Samples come after the peak T cell response, not at day 14. The span of vaccine-associated CD4 TCRs extended across spike, with dominance at 160-218 and 743-854. Reportedly, nearly half the spike-specific TCRs target unmutated variant regions.

V usage is TRBV15 and J usage is TRBJ2-1; 7 bases line up with TRBD1. This material consisted of peripheral blood, taken 28 days after the second AZD1222 dose. This receptor was taken from an adult who received the AZD1222 COVID-19 vaccine. As DNA, the CDR3 is TGTGCCACGAAGACAGGGCCCCCCAATGAGCAGTTCTTC. Its protein product is CATKTGPPNEQFF.